One and the same sample provided the 20 T cell receptor beta chains below, sequenced in a study of cytomegalovirus exposure and HLA in healthy donors. Generated by immunoSEQ multiplex PCR, the TCRdb table keeps only in-frame clones and is missing some. The repertoire holds fewer than 200,000 clones, with about 88% as singletons. Material: PBMCs. The receptors were sampled from a woman between 18 and 29 years old in good health and CMV-seronegative.

This clone came up a few times. This sample also contains other DNA sequences that code for the same CDR3. V usage is TRBV27 and J usage is TRBJ2-5, with D perhaps TRBD1 (6 bases). CDR1 and CDR2 (germline): MNHEY, SMNVEV (reference sequence). V was shortened by 3 bases and J by 4 bases, with 12 bases between the two germline ends. The CDR3 is 14 amino acids. CDR3 DNA: TGTGCCAGCAGTTTGCTAACAGGGTTAGAGACCCAGTACTTC. Translating gives CASSLLTGLETQYF.

DNA of the CDR3: TGTGCCAGCAGTCCTCGAACCGGGACAGCGCCCAATCAGCCCCAGCATTTT. This gives the protein CASSPRTGTAPNQPQHF. The chain carries TRBV28 and TRBJ1-5, with 7 bases that match TRBD1. The CDR3 spans 17 residues. Germline CDR1 MDHEN, CDR2 SYDVKM. Losses at the gene ends were 5 bases for V and 3 bases for J; bases not matched to a gene: 13.

The chain employs TRBV29-1 and TRBJ2-7; 9 positions agree with TRBD2. The length of the CDR3 is 13 residues. Per germline, CDR1 SQVTM and CDR2 ANQGSEA. Germline trimming cut 4 bases from V and 2 bases from J; bases unmatched to any gene: 3. CDR3 in amino acids: CSVVTSGAYEQYF. The CDR3, as DNA: TGCAGCGTTGTGACTAGCGGAGCCTACGAGCAGTACTTC.

This chain uses TRBV5-1 with TRBJ1-1; 8 bases agree with TRBD1. CDR3 length: 15 residues. V lost 5 bases, J lost 5 bases, and 11 bases stayed unmatched. The germline V gene has CDR1 SGHRS and CDR2 YFSETQ. CDR3 in amino acids: CASRPGQGAVTEAFF. DNA of the CDR3: TGCGCCAGCAGACCCGGACAGGGTGCGGTGACTGAAGCTTTCTTT.

This rearrangement joins TRBV7-9 to TRBJ2-1; tentatively, D is TRBD1 (6 bases). Trimming pared 3 bases from V and 8 bases from J, leaving 14 bases between. Germline lookup yields CDR1 SEHNR and CDR2 FQNEAQ (reference sequence). The CDR3 sequence is 14 residues long. DNA for the CDR3: TGTGCCAGCAGCTTTTACAGGGTCGTACATGAGCAGTTCTTC. Its protein is CASSFYRVVHEQFF.

The V and J genes are TRBV12-5 and TRBJ2-1; tentatively, D is TRBD2 (7 bases). Germline CDR1 LGHNT, CDR2 FRNRAP. The CDR3 runs to 15 residues. V was trimmed by 5 bases and J by 4 bases, leaving 15 bases between them. The CDR3 bases are TGTGCTAGTGGTCCCTGGAGGGGGGGGTACAATGAGCAGTTCTTC. Its protein is CASGPWRGGYNEQFF.

Only one count was recorded for this clone. The CDR3 DNA reads TGCGCCAGCAGCCAAGAGAGATGGCTAGCGGGAGTAGCCAAAAACATTCAGTACTTC. Translation gives CASSQERWLAGVAKNIQYF. The V call is TRBV4-3, the J call TRBJ2-4, with 10 positions matching TRBD2. Germline CDR1 LGHNA, CDR2 YSLEER. Losses at the gene ends were 0 bases for V and 0 bases for J; bases not matched to a gene: 8. The CDR3 length is 19 residues.

This rearrangement joins TRBV10-3 to TRBJ2-7; 10 bases agree with TRBD1. Per the germline V gene, CDR1 is ENHRY and CDR2 is SYGVKD. V lost 10 bases and J lost 2; bases outside the gene matches: 8. There are 14 residues in the CDR3. The CDR3 nucleotides are TGTGCCACCGGGACAGGGGACCGGCCCTACGAGCAGTACTTC. Its protein is CATGTGDRPYEQYF.

The genes are TRBV4-3 and TRBJ2-1, with a weak D call TRBD1 (6 bases). V was pared by 0 bases and J by 13 bases, with 16 bases between. Germline CDR1 and CDR2: LGHNA and YSLEER. CDR3 size: 14 residues. This chain's CDR3 is CASSQDRGRGEQFF. CDR3 DNA: TGCGCCAGCAGCCAAGATAGAGGCAGGGGAGAACAGTTCTTC.

The chain combines TRBV4-3 with TRBJ2-1, with D perhaps TRBD1 (5 bases). The CDR3 has 16 amino acids. Germline V gives CDR1 LGHNA, CDR2 YSLEER. With 1 base removed from V and 4 bases from J, the gap between germline ends came to 14 bases. The CDR3 DNA sequence: TGCGCCAGCAGCCAAGGATCAGACAGAATTTACAATGAGCAGTTCTTC. Translated, it gives CASSQGSDRIYNEQFF.

This clone appeared a single time. The V call is TRBV4-3, the J call TRBJ2-5; 7 bases are shared with TRBD1. Per the germline V gene, CDR1 is LGHNA and CDR2 is YSLEER. The CDR3 loop spans 13 amino acids. The J segment lost 3 bases and the V segment lost 4 bases, leaving 2 bases of the junction unmatched. Written as DNA, the CDR3 is TGCGCCAGCAGCCCCCAGGGGGAAGAGACCCAGTACTTC. Its protein is CASSPQGEETQYF.

The rearrangement joins TRBV7-2 to TRBJ1-1; a weak D match, TRBD1 (5 bases). CDR1 is SGHTA and CDR2 is FQGNSA in the germline V gene. V lost 3 bases, J lost 5 bases, and 10 bases lay in between. There are 13 residues in the CDR3. DNA for the CDR3: TGTGCCAGCAGCTTTAGGGGAGGGACTGAAGCTTTCTTT. Its translation is CASSFRGGTEAFF.

The rearrangement joins TRBV7-2 to TRBJ2-1; 8 positions match TRBD2. Germline loops: CDR1 SGHTA, CDR2 FQGNSA. V trimming: 1 base; J trimming: 7 bases; junction bases outside the gene matches: 9. CDR3 size: 16 residues. CDR3 sequence: CASSLGGAGGGNEQFF. The DNA for the CDR3 is TGTGCCAGCAGCTTAGGAGGGGCGGGAGGTGGGAATGAGCAGTTCTTC.

In its sample, this clone was seen once. The chain is built from TRBV7-9 and TRBJ2-1; 9 nucleotides agree with TRBD1. This CDR3 is 16 amino acids long. Germline loops: CDR1 SEHNR, CDR2 FQNEAQ (reference sequence). V gave up 5 bases and J gave up 7 bases; unmatched junction bases: 12. The CDR3 here is CASSQTAQGAWNEQFF. DNA of the CDR3: TGTGCCAGCAGCCAAACCGCACAGGGGGCATGGAATGAGCAGTTCTTC.

The chain carries TRBV18 and TRBJ1-5; D is unclear. Germline V gene data show CDR1 as KGHSH and CDR2 as LQKENI. Trimming cost V 6 bases and J 4 bases, with 7 bases left between them. CDR3 size: 12 residues. CDR3 region: CASSLPNQPQHF. CDR3 DNA sequence: TGTGCCAGCTCCCTCCCGAATCAGCCCCAGCATTTT.

This chain uses TRBV5-4 with TRBJ2-1; 11 positions agree with TRBD1. Per the germline V gene, CDR1 is SGHNT and CDR2 is YYREEE (reference sequence). Trimming took 3 bases from V and 0 from J; bases not matched to a gene: 5. The length of the CDR3 is 17 residues. CDR3 in amino acids: CASSSGQGVSSYNEQFF. The CDR3 bases are TGTGCCAGCAGCTCGGGACAGGGGGTAAGCTCCTACAATGAGCAGTTCTTC.

The V gene is TRBV5-4, the J gene TRBJ2-2; 11 bases agree with TRBD2. Germline assignment: CDR1 SGHNT and CDR2 YYREEE (reference sequence). This CDR3 region has 16 residues. The V segment lost 2 bases and the J segment 4 bases; nucleotides outside the gene matches: 4. DNA for the CDR3: TGTGCCAGCAGCTTTGGGGGACTAGCGGCCACCGGGGAGCTGTTTTTT. This gives the protein CASSFGGLAATGELFF.

On this clone: The junction does not match germline at one end; this may be a read error. Other DNA sequences in this sample translate to the same CDR3. The chain combines TRBV5-6 with TRBJ1-2; 7 nucleotides line up with TRBD1. The CDR3 is made up of 13 amino acids. Germline V gives CDR1 SGHDT, CDR2 YYEEEE. The CDR3 region has the DNA TGTGCCAGCAGCTCAACAGGGGCAGGCGGCTACACTTTC. Its translation: CASSSTGAGGYTF.

The V and J genes are TRBV5-8 and TRBJ2-6; 7 bases agree with TRBD2. The V and J ends lost 7 bases and 0 bases, in that order; junction bases with no gene match: 7. Germline CDR1 reads SGHTS; CDR2 reads YDEGEE. The CDR3 sequence is 16 residues long. The CDR3 DNA is TGTGCCAGCGAGAGGGGAGGGGTCTCTGGGGCCAACGTCCTGACTTTC. It codes for CASERGGVSGANVLTF.

The V call is TRBV7-9, the J call TRBJ2-5, with a weak D call TRBD1 (6 bases). V lost 4 bases and J 5 bases, leaving 11 bases between the germline ends. There are 13 residues in the CDR3. The germline CDR1 and CDR2 sequences are SEHNR and FQNEAQ (reference sequence). The CDR3 reads CASSWDIRETQYF. The CDR3 DNA sequence: TGTGCCAGCAGCTGGGACATACGGGAGACCCAGTACTTC.